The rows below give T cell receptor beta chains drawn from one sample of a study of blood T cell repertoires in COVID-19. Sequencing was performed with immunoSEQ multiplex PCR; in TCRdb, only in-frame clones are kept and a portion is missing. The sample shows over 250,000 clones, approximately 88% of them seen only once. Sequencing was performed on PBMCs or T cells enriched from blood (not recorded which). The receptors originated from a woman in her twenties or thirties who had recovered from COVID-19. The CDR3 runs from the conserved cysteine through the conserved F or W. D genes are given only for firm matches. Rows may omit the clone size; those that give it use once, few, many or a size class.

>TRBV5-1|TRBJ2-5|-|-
CASSLAGQMMETQYF
TGCGCCAGCAGCTTGGCAGGACAGATGATGGAGACCCAGTACTTC
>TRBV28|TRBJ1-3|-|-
CASSLPQVSLSGNTIYF
TGTGCCAGCAGTTTGCCTCAGGTTTCCCTCTCTGGAAACACCATATATTTT
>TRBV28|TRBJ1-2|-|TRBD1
CASSLQGAKGYTF
TGTGCCAGCAGTTTACAGGGGGCGAAGGGCTACACCTTC
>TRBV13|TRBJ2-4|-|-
CASSHSRGRGGIQYF
TGTGCCAGCAGCCACAGTAGAGGGCGAGGAGGCATTCAGTACTTC
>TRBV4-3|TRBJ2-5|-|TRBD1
CASSQESRGLETQYF
TGCGCCAGCAGCCAAGAGAGCAGGGGGCTTGAGACCCAGTACTTC
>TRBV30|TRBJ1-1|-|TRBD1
CAWIRGNMNTEAFF
TGTGCCTGGATCAGGGGGAACATGAACACTGAAGCTTTCTTT
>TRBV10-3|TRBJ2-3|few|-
CAISDTTSKGADTQYF
TGTGCCATCAGTGATACGACAAGCAAAGGGGCAGATACGCAGTATTTT
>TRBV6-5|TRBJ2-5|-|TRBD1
CASSPLTGRETQYF
TGTGCCAGCAGCCCACTGACAGGGAGAGAGACCCAGTACTTC
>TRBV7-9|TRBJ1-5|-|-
CASSLDQNQPQHF
TGTGCCAGCAGCTTAGATCAAAATCAGCCCCAGCATTTT
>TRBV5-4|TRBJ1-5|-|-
CASSLKGTNQPQHF
TGTGCCAGCAGCTTAAAGGGGACAAATCAGCCCCAGCATTTT
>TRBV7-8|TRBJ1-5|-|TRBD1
CASSGDRVGLGNQPQHF
TGTGCCAGCAGCGGGGACAGGGTGGGTTTGGGCAATCAGCCCCAGCATTTT
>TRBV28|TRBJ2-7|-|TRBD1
CASSSQGARHEQYF
TGTGCCAGCAGTTCTCAGGGGGCGCGCCACGAGCAGTACTTC
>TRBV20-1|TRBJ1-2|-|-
CSARAGYGYTF
TGCAGTGCTAGAGCAGGGTATGGCTACACCTTC
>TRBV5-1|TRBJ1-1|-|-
CASKTDLNTEAFF
TGCGCCAGCAAGACAGATTTGAACACTGAAGCTTTCTTT
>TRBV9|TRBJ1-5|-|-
CASSVAGDSNQPQHF
TGTGCCAGCAGCGTAGCAGGGGATAGCAATCAGCCCCAGCATTTT
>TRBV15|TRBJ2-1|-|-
CATSGLQGGNEQFF
TGTGCCACCAGCGGACTACAGGGGGGGAATGAGCAGTTCTTC
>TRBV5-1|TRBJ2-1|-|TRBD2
CASREASGANEQFF
TGCGCCAGCAGAGAAGCTAGCGGCGCCAATGAGCAGTTCTTC
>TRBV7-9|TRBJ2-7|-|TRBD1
CASRLGQGPYEQYF
TGTGCCAGCAGGTTGGGACAGGGGCCCTACGAGCAGTACTTC
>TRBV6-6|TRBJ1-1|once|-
CASSKHRDPNTEAFF
TGTGCCAGCAGCAAACACAGGGATCCGAACACTGAAGCTTTCTTT
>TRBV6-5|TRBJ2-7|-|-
CASRQETRSYEQYF
TGTGCCAGCAGACAGGAGACCCGCTCCTACGAGCAGTACTTC
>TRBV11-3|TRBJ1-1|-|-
CASSSPSVNTEAFF
TGTGCCAGCAGCTCCCCTAGTGTGAACACTGAAGCTTTCTTT
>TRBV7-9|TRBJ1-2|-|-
CASSSQGEYGYTF
TGTGCCAGCAGCTCACAGGGCGAGTATGGCTACACCTTC
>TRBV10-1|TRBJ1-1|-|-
CASSEYGETEAFF
TGCGCCAGCAGTGAGTACGGGGAAACTGAAGCTTTCTTT
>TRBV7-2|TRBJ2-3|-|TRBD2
CASSLRTSGDPTDTQYF
TGTGCCAGCAGCCTACGGACTAGCGGGGATCCCACAGATACGCAGTATTTT
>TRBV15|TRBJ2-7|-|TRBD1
CATRPGQGYHEQYF
TGTGCCACCCGACCGGGACAGGGTTATCACGAGCAGTACTTC
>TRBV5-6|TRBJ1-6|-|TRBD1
CASSLDRGRSMDNSPLHF
TGTGCCAGCAGCTTGGACAGGGGGCGATCGATGGATAATTCACCCCTCCACTTT
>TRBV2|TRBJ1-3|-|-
CASRSQGGNTIYF
TGTGCCAGCAGGTCACAGGGTGGAAACACCATATATTTT
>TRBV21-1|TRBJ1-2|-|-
CASSPRDRSNYGYTF
TGTGCCAGCAGTCCGAGGGACAGGAGTAACTATGGCTACACCTTC
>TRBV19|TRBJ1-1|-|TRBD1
CASSILGTGIRLGAFF
TGTGCCAGTAGTATATTAGGGACAGGGATTCGGCTAGGAGCTTTCTTT
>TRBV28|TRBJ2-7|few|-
CASRDSLQAYEQYF
TGTGCCAGCAGGGACTCCTTACAAGCCTACGAGCAGTACTTC
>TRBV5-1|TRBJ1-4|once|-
CASSLGSQTNEKLFF
TGCGCCAGCAGCTTGGGGTCCCAGACTAATGAAAAACTGTTTTTT
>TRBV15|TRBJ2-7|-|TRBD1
CATSREGGRGREQYF
TGTGCCACCAGCAGAGAAGGGGGCAGGGGGCGAGAGCAGTACTTC
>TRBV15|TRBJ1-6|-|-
CATSRARQLGYNSPLHF
TGTGCCACCAGCAGAGCCCGACAGTTAGGTTATAATTCACCCCTCCACTTT
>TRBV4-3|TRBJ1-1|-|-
CASSPAGNTEAFF
TGCGCCAGCAGCCCAGCAGGGAACACTGAAGCTTTCTTT
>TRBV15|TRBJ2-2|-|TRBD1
CATSETGFTGELFF
TGTGCCACCAGCGAGACAGGGTTCACCGGGGAGCTGTTTTTT
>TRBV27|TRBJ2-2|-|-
CASSQDRRGAGELFF
TGTGCCAGCAGCCAAGACAGGAGAGGAGCCGGGGAGCTGTTTTTT
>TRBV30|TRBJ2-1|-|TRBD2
CASFGGSGGSEQFF
TGTGCCTCTTTTGGTGGTAGCGGGGGTAGTGAGCAGTTCTTC
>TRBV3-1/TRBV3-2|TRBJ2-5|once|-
CASSPNRVETQYF
TGTGCCAGCAGCCCTAACAGGGTAGAGACCCAGTACTTC
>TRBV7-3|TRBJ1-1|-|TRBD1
CASSRTGARVNTEAFF
TGTGCCAGCAGTCGAACAGGGGCCCGTGTGAACACTGAAGCTTTCTTT
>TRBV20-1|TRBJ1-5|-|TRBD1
CSASYVVGQAGNQPQHF
TGCAGTGCTAGTTATGTCGTCGGACAGGCAGGGAATCAGCCCCAGCATTTT
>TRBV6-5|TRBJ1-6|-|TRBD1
CASSLGTGASPLHF
TGTGCCAGCAGTCTCGGGACAGGGGCCTCACCCCTCCACTTT
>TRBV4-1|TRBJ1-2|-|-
CASSQVDRFNYGYTF
TGCGCCAGCAGCCAAGTGGACAGATTTAACTATGGCTACACCTTC
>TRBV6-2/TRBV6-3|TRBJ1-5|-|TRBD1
CASRPLTGRIYLDQPQHF
TGTGCCAGCAGGCCTCTGACAGGGCGCATTTACCTCGATCAGCCCCAGCATTTT
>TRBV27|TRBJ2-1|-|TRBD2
CASSPRGGWYNEQFF
TGTGCCAGCAGTCCCCGCGGGGGGTGGTACAATGAGCAGTTCTTC
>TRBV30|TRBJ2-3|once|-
CAWSALGGGTDTQYF
TGTGCCTGGAGTGCCCTTGGCGGGGGCACAGATACGCAGTATTTT
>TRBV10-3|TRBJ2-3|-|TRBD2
CAIRVVRGGAEDTQYF
TGTGCCATCAGGGTGGTGCGGGGGGGAGCGGAAGATACGCAGTATTTT
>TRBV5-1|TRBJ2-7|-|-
CASSFLTRGLEQYF
TGCGCCAGCAGCTTCTTGACAAGGGGCCTCGAGCAGTACTTC
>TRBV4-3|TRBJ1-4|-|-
CASSQDQGGEKLFF
TGCGCCAGCAGCCAAGACCAGGGTGGTGAAAAACTGTTTTTT
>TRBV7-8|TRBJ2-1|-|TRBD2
CASSLARGRGNEQFF
TGTGCCAGCAGCTTAGCTCGCGGGAGGGGGAATGAGCAGTTCTTC
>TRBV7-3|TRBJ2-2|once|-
CASSLQHPNTGELFF
TGTGCCAGCAGCTTACAACACCCGAACACCGGGGAGCTGTTTTTT
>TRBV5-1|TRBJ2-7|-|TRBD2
CASSLGGRAYEQYF
TGCGCCAGCTCTCTCGGGGGGAGGGCCTACGAGCAGTACTTC
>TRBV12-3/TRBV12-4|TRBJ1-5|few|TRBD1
CASRPTGNQPQHF
TGTGCCAGCAGGCCGACAGGGAATCAGCCCCAGCATTTT
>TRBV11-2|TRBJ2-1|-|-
CASTIPRPSYNEQFF
TGTGCCAGCACCATCCCGAGGCCCTCCTACAATGAGCAGTTCTTC
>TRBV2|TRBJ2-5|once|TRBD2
CASKAGERETQYF
TGTGCCAGCAAGGCGGGGGAAAGGGAGACCCAGTACTTC
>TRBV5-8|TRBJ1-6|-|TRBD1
CASSLAGGNSPLHF
TGTGCCAGCAGCTTGGCAGGGGGCAATTCACCCCTCCACTTT